Below are 27 T cell receptor beta chains sequenced from a single sample in a study of T cell repertoires in cytomegalovirus infection. TCRdb reprocessed the reads with MiXCR, giving one entry per CDR3 protein. This table holds 650,000 to 900,000 distinct CDR3 sequences, 29% found once. These receptors' antigens are unknown. The specimen comprised cultured CD8+ T cells from PBMCs, sampled from culture after CMV antigen stimulation. The receptors come from a human donor in good health (CMV status not recorded). Some clones in this sample may be carry-over from other donors' samples.

The table lists this clonotype with a count of one. The chain recombines TRBV24-1 with TRBJ2-2; D ambiguous. The CDR3 consists of 14 residues. Looked up from germline, CDR1 is KGHDR and CDR2 is SFDVKD. Trimming cost V 10 bases and J 0 bases, with 11 bases left between them. This chain's CDR3 is CATKGETNTGELFF. The DNA of the CDR3 is TGTGCCACAAAAGGTGAAACGAACACCGGGGAGCTGTTTTTT.

This clonotype showed up many times. The V call is TRBV7-9, the J call TRBJ1-2; D is uncertain. V gave up 1 base and J gave up 6 bases, with 12 bases separating them. The CDR3 is 14 residues long. CDR1 and CDR2 from the germline V gene are SEHNR and FQNEAQ (reference sequence). CDR3 protein: CASSLDGSAHGYTF. The CDR3 DNA sequence: TGTGCCAGCAGCTTAGATGGTTCCGCGCATGGCTACACCTTC.

V and J are TRBV7-6 and TRBJ2-1, with 11 bases aligning to TRBD2. J was trimmed by 6 bases and V by 5 bases; bases with no gene match: 9. Germline V lookup: CDR1 SGHVS, CDR2 FNYEAQ. The CDR3 loop spans 16 amino acids. The CDR3 DNA reads as TGTGCCAGCAGCCGAATAGCGGGGGGGCCGGGCAATGAGCAGTTCTTC. It translates to CASSRIAGGPGNEQFF.

The chain couples TRBV6-5 to TRBJ2-1, with no clear D. Trimming took 5 bases from V and 8 from J, leaving 16 bases between them. Looked up from germline, CDR1 is MNHEY and CDR2 is SVGAGI. The CDR3 has 14 amino acids. The CDR3 is CASSPGPGQDEQFF. The DNA for the CDR3 is TGTGCCAGCAGTCCTGGACCCGGCCAGGATGAGCAGTTCTTC.

The CDR3 sequence: CASSPTLIRGEPYEQYV. CDR3 sequence (DNA): TGTGCCAGCAGTCCCACTTTGATTCGAGGGGAACCCTACGAGCAGTACGTC. The chain uses TRBV28 and TRBJ2-7; D assignment may be TRBD1 or TRBD2 (5 bases each). Trimming pared 5 bases from V and 2 bases from J, leaving 22 bases between. CDR3 length equals 17 residues. Germline V gene lookup returns CDR1 MDHEN and CDR2 SYDVKM.

J is TRBJ1-1 and V is TRBV7-9; a possible D gene is TRBD1 (6 bases). The germline V gene encodes CDR1 SEHNR and CDR2 FQNEAQ (reference sequence). V was pared by 3 bases and J by 1 base, with 18 bases between. This CDR3 has 17 residues. In DNA form, the CDR3 reads TGTGCCAGCAGCTTTCTTCGTCGACAGGCTCAGAACACTGAAGCTTTCTTT. Protein: CASSFLRRQAQNTEAFF. Drawing the rest from reference TRBV7-9 and TRBJ1-1, the complete variable domain is DTGVSQNPRHKITKRGQNVTFRCDPISEHNRLYWYRQTLGQGPEFLTYFQNEAQLEKSRLLSDRFSAERPKGSFSTLEIQRTEQGDSAMYLCASSFLRRQAQNTEAFFGQGTRLTVV.

The chain joins TRBV25-1 to TRBJ1-1, with no clear D. Trimming stripped 1 base from V and 2 bases from J, with 14 bases between. The CDR3 totals 16 residues. The germline V gene encodes CDR1 MGHDK and CDR2 SYGVNS. As DNA, the CDR3 is TGTGCCAGCAGTGAATTAATAGAGGGCGAAAACACTGAAGCTTTCTTT. Amino acid sequence: CASSELIEGENTEAFF.

In its sample, this clonotype was seen many times. The V gene is TRBV4-3, the J gene TRBJ1-6; D is undetermined. The germline CDR1 and CDR2 sequences are LGHNA and YSLEER. V was shortened by 1 base and J by 7 bases, with 11 bases between the two germline ends. CDR3 length: 15 residues. The CDR3 nucleotides are TGCGCCAGCAGCCAAGTCTACAGTGGGAATTCACCCCTCCACTTT. Translation: CASSQVYSGNSPLHF.

V and J are TRBV12-3 or TRBV12-4 and TRBJ2-7, with D perhaps given as TRBD1 or TRBD2 (6 bases each). V lost 5 bases, J lost 9 bases, and 17 bases lay in between. The CDR3 spans 13 residues. The CDR3 loop reads CASSPGGGFVQYF. The CDR3 DNA reads TGTGCCAGCAGTCCCGGAGGGGGGTTCGTGCAGTACTTC.

In its sample, this clonotype was seen many times. This chain connects TRBV7-2 to TRBJ1-5, with D tentatively TRBD1 (6 bases). From germline, CDR1 is SGHTA and CDR2 FQGNSA. Trimming took off 3 bases at V and 3 bases at J, with 9 bases between the two ends. The CDR3 runs 14 residues. CDR3 region: CASSFRGDNQPQHF. CDR3 nucleotide sequence: TGTGCCAGCAGCTTTAGGGGGGACAATCAGCCCCAGCATTTT. The complete variable domain, with remaining parts taken from reference TRBV7-2 and TRBJ1-5, reads GAGVSQSPSNKVTEKGKDVELRCDPISGHTALYWYRQSLGQGLEFLIYFQGNSAPDKSGLPSDRFSAERTGGSVSTLTIQRTQQEDSAVYLCASSFRGDNQPQHFGDGTRLSIL.

The chain has TRBV20-1 and TRBJ2-1; 13 bases are a match to TRBD2. V shed 4 bases and J 4 bases; nucleotides not matched to a gene: 7. CDR1 DFQATT and CDR2 SNEGSKA come from the germline V gene (reference sequence). The CDR3 spans 16 residues. The CDR3 region has the DNA TGCAGTGCTACGGGACTAGCGGGGTCCTCTTACAATGAGCAGTTCTTC. It is translated as CSATGLAGSSYNEQFF.

The chain links TRBV2 to TRBJ1-2; D gene unclear. V lost 3 bases and J lost 3, with 14 bases in between. This CDR3 is 15 amino acids long. Per the germline V gene, CDR1 is SNHLY and CDR2 is FYNNEI. The CDR3 DNA reads TGTGCCAGCAGTGATTCCAGAGAGGAATACTATGGCTACACCTTC. It encodes CASSDSREEYYGYTF.

The chain employs TRBV2 and TRBJ2-1; no clear D. The ends were cut back, 1 base at V and 2 bases at J, with 3 bases in the middle. Germline V lookup: CDR1 SNHLY, CDR2 FYNNEI. The CDR3 runs 13 residues. CDR3 sequence (DNA): TGTGCCAGCAGTGAAGTACCCTACAATGAGCAGTTCTTC. As protein: CASSEVPYNEQFF.

The table lists this clonotype with many counts. This chain joins TRBV7-9 and TRBJ1-1, with unresolved D. CDR1 is SEHNR, CDR2 FQNEAQ, per germline (reference sequence). The CDR3 sequence is 15 residues long. V gave up 6 bases and J gave up 2 bases, with 16 bases separating them. CDR3 nucleotides: TGTGCCAGCAGACAAGAGCCCCGGGGAAACACTGAAGCTTTCTTT. Protein: CASRQEPRGNTEAFF.

This chain links TRBV19 with TRBJ2-1; TRBD2 matches at 7 bases. J gave up 6 bases and V 5 bases, and 10 bases lay outside the gene matches. This CDR3 spans 15 amino acids. Germline V gives CDR1 LNHDA, CDR2 SQIVND (reference sequence). In DNA form, the CDR3 reads TGTGCCAGTAGTTCAATCCCCACGGGGGGCAATGAGCAGTTCTTC. Its protein is CASSSIPTGGNEQFF.

This clonotype has ten or more counts. The chain carries TRBV7-9 and TRBJ2-2; the match to TRBD1 covers 7 bases. CDR3 length: 15 amino acids. Trimming took 6 bases from V and 1 from J; bases not matched to a gene: 5. CDR1 SEHNR and CDR2 FQNEAQ come from the germline V gene (reference sequence). The CDR3 coding sequence is TGTGCCAGCAGTGGACGGGACAGGAACACCGGGGAGCTGTTTTTT. Translated, it gives CASSGRDRNTGELFF.

The gene calls are TRBV9 and TRBJ1-1; no definite D call. Germline assignment: CDR1 SGDLS and CDR2 YYNGEE. The germline V and J ends were trimmed by 3 bases and 1 base, with 7 bases remaining between them. The length of the CDR3 is 13 residues. The CDR3 sequence: CASSDGQNTEAFF. CDR3 in DNA: TGTGCCAGCAGCGACGGGCAGAACACTGAAGCTTTCTTT.

Of note for this clonotype: This sequence may be a read error, since a much larger clone differs from it by one base. The chain carries TRBV7-2 and TRBJ2-1; D may be TRBD1 (5 bases). This CDR3 has 12 amino acids. Per germline, CDR1 SGHTA and CDR2 FQGNSA. The CDR3 DNA reads as TGTGCCGGCAGGGTAGAGGCCCCAGAGCAGTTCTTC. It specifies CAGRVEAPEQFF.

This clonotype was seen only a few times. The V and J genes are TRBV20-1 and TRBJ2-1; TRBD2 might be the D (5 bases). V was clipped by 6 bases and J by 4 bases, with 16 bases between them. The CDR3 has 14 residues. Germline V gene sequence: CDR1 DFQATT, CDR2 SNEGSKA (reference sequence). The CDR3 region is CSAPDRRRYNEQFF. In nucleotides, the CDR3 is TGCAGTGCCCCAGACCGTAGGAGGTACAATGAGCAGTTCTTC.

The table lists this clonotype with a few counts. The chain combines TRBV6-2 or TRBV6-3 with TRBJ2-7, with D tentatively TRBD1 (5 bases). Germline CDR1 reads MNHEY; CDR2 reads SVGEGT. The CDR3 covers 14 residues. V lost 2 bases and J lost 5, with 13 bases in between. For the CDR3, the DNA is TGTGCCAGCAGTTACACAGACAGAATTGACGAGCAGTACGTC. It yields the protein CASSYTDRIDEQYV.

This chain connects TRBV20-1 to TRBJ2-1; weak D call: TRBD1 (7 bases). CDR1 is DFQATT and CDR2 is SNEGSKA in the germline V gene (reference sequence). The length of the CDR3 is 12 residues. CDR3 residues: CSQGGSYNEQFF. The CDR3 DNA is TGCAGCCAGGGGGGTTCCTACAATGAGCAGTTCTTC.

The chain recombines TRBV5-4 with TRBJ2-1, with TRBD1 as a possible D gene (5 bases). CDR1 is SGHNT, CDR2 YYREEE, per germline (reference sequence). Trimming stripped 7 bases from V and 0 bases from J, with 14 bases between. The CDR3 extends over 15 amino acids. The CDR3 region is CASGQGGYSYNEQFF. As DNA, the CDR3 is TGTGCCAGCGGGCAGGGCGGATACTCCTACAATGAGCAGTTCTTC.

As concerns this clonotype: The junction and the germline gene differ at one end; a read error may be behind it. This chain connects TRBV4-2 to TRBJ1-2; the D is unclear. This CDR3 spans 11 amino acids. The germline V gene encodes CDR1 LGHNA and CDR2 YNFKEQ. CDR3 protein: CASSRGARSVF. Written as DNA, the CDR3 is TGTGCCAGCAGCCGGGGAGCCCGAAGCGTCTTC.

This chain uses TRBV19 with TRBJ1-1, with D unclear. The V end was cut by 5 bases, the J end by 3 bases, with 7 bases between. The CDR3 is made up of 12 amino acids. Germline V lookup: CDR1 LNHDA, CDR2 SQIVND (reference sequence). The CDR3 region has the DNA TGTGCCAGTAGTGTCAGCCACACTGAAGCTTTCTTT. This gives the protein CASSVSHTEAFF. The full variable domain, completed using reference TRBV19 and TRBJ1-1, is DGGITQSPKYLFRKEGQNVTLSCEQNLNHDAMYWYRQDPGQGLRLIYYSQIVNDFQKGDIAEGYSVSREKKESFPLTVTSAQKNPTAFYLCASSVSHTEAFFGQGTRLTVV.

For the CDR3, the DNA is TGTGCCAGCAGCTTAGCCTCCGGGACAGGGGTTGTAGTGAACACTGAAGCTTTCTTT. This translates into CASSLASGTGVVVNTEAFF. The chain combines TRBV7-4 with TRBJ1-1; TRBD1 matches at 10 bases. The CDR3 runs 19 residues. V gave up 0 bases and J gave up 0 bases; unmatched junction bases: 10. Germline values: CDR1 SGHVT, CDR2 SQSDAQ.

This clonotype was seen a handful of times. The CDR3 DNA reads as TGTGCCAGCAGCTTAGTTTCGGGGCTTGAGCAGTTCTTC. Translated, it gives CASSLVSGLEQFF. The chain recombines TRBV7-9 with TRBJ2-1; the D call may be TRBD1 or TRBD2 (5 bases each). Germline V gives CDR1 SEHNR, CDR2 FQNEAQ (reference sequence). The CDR3 is 13 amino acids. V was trimmed by 1 base and J by 9 bases, leaving 10 bases between them.

The genes are TRBV27 and TRBJ2-5, with a possible D match to TRBD1 (7 bases). This CDR3 spans 15 amino acids. The V end lost 4 bases, the J end lost 9 bases, and 21 bases lay between the germline ends. Looked up from germline, CDR1 is MNHEY and CDR2 is SMNVEV (reference sequence). The CDR3 loop reads CASSSPGGDRGAQYF. The CDR3, as DNA: TGTGCCAGCAGTTCCCCGGGCGGGGACAGAGGGGCCCAGTACTTC.